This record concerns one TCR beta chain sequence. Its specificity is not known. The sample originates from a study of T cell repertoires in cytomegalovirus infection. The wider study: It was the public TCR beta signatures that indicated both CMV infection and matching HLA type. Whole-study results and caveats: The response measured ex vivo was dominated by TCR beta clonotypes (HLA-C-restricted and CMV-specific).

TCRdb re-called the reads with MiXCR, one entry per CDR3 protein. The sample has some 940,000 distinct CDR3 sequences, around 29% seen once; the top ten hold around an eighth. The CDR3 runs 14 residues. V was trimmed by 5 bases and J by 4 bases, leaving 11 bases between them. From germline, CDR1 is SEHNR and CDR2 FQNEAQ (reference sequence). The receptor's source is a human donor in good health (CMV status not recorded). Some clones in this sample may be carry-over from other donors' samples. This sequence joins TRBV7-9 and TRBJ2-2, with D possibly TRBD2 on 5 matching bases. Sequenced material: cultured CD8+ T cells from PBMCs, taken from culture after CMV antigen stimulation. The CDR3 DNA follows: TGTGCCAGCAGCCCTCGGGAATTCACCGGGGAGCTGTTTTTT. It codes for CASSPREFTGELFF.